These 17 T cell receptor beta chains were all obtained from the same sample, sequenced in a study of PD-L1 blockade in urothelial cancer. The time point: pretreatment peripheral blood. The table came from immunoSEQ multiplex PCR; TCRdb's copy has only in-frame clones and leaves some out. The sample includes 49,000 or so clones, approximately 85% seen only once; the top ten take 8% to 13%. Sequencing used PBMCs, obtained around atezolizumab (anti-PD-L1) treatment. The receptors stem from a man between 65 and 80 years old with urothelial cancer.

This clone was observed a handful of times. The gene calls are TRBV5-4 and TRBJ2-3; perhaps TRBD1 as D (6 bases). From germline, CDR1 is SGHNT and CDR2 YYREEE (reference sequence). V was trimmed by 0 bases and J by 4 bases, leaving 9 bases between them. CDR3 length: 14 residues. CDR3 bases: TGTGCCAGCAGCTTGGGGGGGCCCCCAGATACGCAGTATTTT. Protein product: CASSLGGPPDTQYF.

This chain uses TRBV19 with TRBJ2-7, with a possible D match to TRBD2 (5 bases). V was trimmed by 3 bases and J by 2 bases, leaving 14 bases between them. The germline V gene encodes CDR1 LNHDA and CDR2 SQIVND (reference sequence). The CDR3 has 15 amino acids. CDR3 protein: CASSIGIFYAYEQYF. In nucleotides, the CDR3 is TGTGCCAGTAGTATCGGGATTTTCTACGCCTACGAGCAGTACTTC.

The rearrangement links TRBV7-8 to TRBJ1-5; a possible D gene is TRBD1 (6 bases). V gave up 1 base and J gave up 6 bases, with 16 bases separating them. Germline lookup yields CDR1 SGHVS and CDR2 FQNEAQ. This CDR3 has 16 amino acids. CDR3 protein: CASSLGRGGFRQPQHF. The CDR3 DNA is TGTGCCAGCAGCTTAGGTAGGGGGGGATTCCGTCAGCCCCAGCATTTT.

This clone was counted between two and nine times. The V and J genes are TRBV2 and TRBJ2-7; a weak D match, TRBD2 (5 bases). V lost 0 bases and J 12 bases, leaving 15 bases between the germline ends. The germline gives CDR1 SNHLY, CDR2 FYNNEI. The CDR3 contains 13 residues. The CDR3 DNA sequence: TGTGCCAGCAGTGAAGCATCCGGAGGTAATCGGTACTTC. This gives the protein CASSEASGGNRYF.

The V and J genes are TRBV7-2 and TRBJ2-1; 12 bases align to TRBD2. Germline CDR1 SGHTA, CDR2 FQGNSA. The J segment lost 7 bases and the V segment lost 0 bases, leaving 1 base of the junction unmatched. CDR3 length: 15 amino acids. This CDR3 reads CASSLALAGGNEQFF. The DNA for the CDR3 is TGTGCCAGCAGCTTAGCTCTAGCGGGAGGGAATGAGCAGTTCTTC.

The chain links TRBV11-3 to TRBJ2-3; D perhaps matches TRBD2 (7 bases). This CDR3 is 14 amino acids long. Germline loops: CDR1 SGHNT, CDR2 YENEEA. V lost 5 bases and J 1 base, leaving 10 bases between the germline ends. CDR3 amino acids: CASSGGGGTDTQYF. CDR3 DNA: TGTGCCAGCAGCGGAGGGGGGGGCACAGATACGCAGTATTTT.

CDR3 DNA sequence: TGTGCCAGCAGCTTGGCTCCCATACTCTACGAGCAGTACTTC. Translated, it gives CASSLAPILYEQYF. This chain connects TRBV5-6 to TRBJ2-7; D remains ambiguous. This CDR3 contains 14 residues. V was cut by 0 bases and J by 3 bases, with 10 bases left in between. Germline CDR1 reads SGHDT; CDR2 reads YYEEEE.

The J gene is TRBJ2-7, the V gene TRBV28; possibly TRBD1 for D (7 bases). V lost 5 bases and J 3 bases, leaving 14 bases between the germline ends. The CDR3 has 14 amino acids. Germline CDR1 and CDR2: MDHEN and SYDVKM. The CDR3, as DNA: TGTGCCAGCAGTCAGTACAGGGGACTCTACGAGCAGTACTTC. Translated, it gives CASSQYRGLYEQYF.

This sequence joins TRBV29-1 and TRBJ2-7; a possible D gene is TRBD1 (6 bases). Looked up from germline, CDR1 is SQVTM and CDR2 is ANQGSEA. The CDR3 totals 15 residues. V lost 5 bases to trimming and J lost 2 bases, with 19 bases between them. The CDR3 coding sequence is TGCAGCGTTCGCCTCCGCCGGGACAAACCCTACGAGCAGTACTTC. Protein sequence: CSVRLRRDKPYEQYF.

V is TRBV6-4 and J is TRBJ2-1; 10 positions agree with TRBD2. V dropped 3 bases and J dropped 5; count of bases not matched to a gene: 1. The CDR3 has 14 residues. Germline CDR1 reads MRHNA; CDR2 reads SNTAGT. The CDR3, as DNA: TGTGCCAGCAGTGAGCTAGCGGGAGACAATGAGCAGTTCTTC. Protein product: CASSELAGDNEQFF.

V is TRBV6-5 and J is TRBJ2-7; D possibly corresponds to TRBD2 (6 bases). Trimming left V 0 bases short and J 4 bases short, with 10 bases between. CDR3 length: 14 amino acids. CDR1 is MNHEY and CDR2 is SVGAGI in the germline V gene. The chain's CDR3 is CASSYSKGGYEQYF. The CDR3 DNA reads as TGTGCCAGCAGTTACTCGAAGGGAGGATACGAGCAGTACTTC.

The chain carries TRBV29-1 and TRBJ2-7, with TRBD1 as a possible D gene (6 bases). The CDR3 totals 12 residues. V was clipped by 5 bases and J by 2 bases, with 10 bases between them. Germline V gene lookup returns CDR1 SQVTM and CDR2 ANQGSEA. For the CDR3, the DNA is TGCAGCGTTCGACAGGAGACCTACGAGCAGTACTTC. Its translation: CSVRQETYEQYF.

V gene TRBV5-1 combines with J gene TRBJ2-3, with a tentative D call TRBD1 (12 bases). Germline V CDR1 and CDR2: SGHRS, YFSETQ. The CDR3 spans 22 residues. Trimming cost V 3 bases and J 2 bases, with 34 bases left between them. The DNA of the CDR3 is TGCGCCAGCAGCTACCGGGACAGGGGGCAGGCGACTAGCGGGGCGATCACAGATACGCAGTATTTT. Protein product: CASSYRDRGQATSGAITDTQYF.

Here the CDR3 reads CASSDRLAAYNEQFF. CDR3 sequence (DNA): TGTGCCAGCAGTGATAGACTAGCGGCCTACAATGAGCAGTTCTTC. The chain joins TRBV6-1 to TRBJ2-1; 9 bases are shared with TRBD2. V was pared by 3 bases and J by 2 bases, with 2 bases of the junction left unmatched. CDR1 MNHNS and CDR2 SASEGT come from the germline V gene. This CDR3 is built from 15 residues.

The rearrangement links TRBV10-3 to TRBJ1-1, with a weak D call TRBD1 (6 bases). Trimming cost V 10 bases and J 1 base, with 13 bases left between them. The length of the CDR3 is 13 residues. CDR1 ENHRY and CDR2 SYGVKD come from the germline V gene. CDR3: CASERGGNTEAFF. CDR3 nucleotides: TGTGCCAGTGAGAGGGGGGGGAACACTGAAGCTTTCTTT.

The V and J genes are TRBV6-4 and TRBJ2-1; 9 nucleotides match TRBD1. This CDR3 is 15 amino acids long. Germline V gene lookup returns CDR1 MRHNA and CDR2 SNTAGT. After removal of 6 bases from V and 5 bases from J, the junction contained 8 bases not matched to a gene. CDR3 bases: TGTGCCAGCAGAGCCACAGGGGGCTTGAACAATGAGCAGTTCTTC. As protein: CASRATGGLNNEQFF.

This sequence joins TRBV6-5 and TRBJ1-2, with D possibly matching TRBD1 (5 bases). Germline loops: CDR1 MNHEY, CDR2 SVGAGI. V lost 0 bases, J lost 2 bases, and 10 bases lay in between. This CDR3 is 15 amino acids long. The CDR3 region is CASSYSTRANYGYTF. The CDR3 DNA reads TGTGCCAGCAGTTACTCGACCAGGGCGAACTATGGCTACACCTTC.